This T cell receptor beta chain appears in the sequencing data of a study of blood T cell repertoires in COVID-19. The CDR3 runs 16 residues. V was trimmed by 3 bases and J by 6 bases, leaving 15 bases between them. The germline V gene encodes CDR1 LNHDA and CDR2 SQIVND (reference sequence). Method: immunoSEQ multiplex PCR; TCRdb's copy keeps in-frame clones and lacks some. This sample has approximately 220,000 clones, with about 88% found just once. Sequenced material: peripheral blood. V and J are TRBV19 and TRBJ1-6; D is undetermined. This sequence originates from a man in his 60s with acute or convalescent COVID-19. The CDR3: CASSMKSGRSNSPLHF. The CDR3 DNA reads TGTGCCAGTAGTATGAAGAGCGGACGAAGTAATTCACCCCTCCACTTT.